These 10 T cell receptor beta chains were all obtained from the same sample, sequenced in a study of blood T cell repertoires in COVID-19. Sequencing used immunoSEQ multiplex PCR; TCRdb keeps in-frame clones, though not all of them. The sample has under 150,000 clones, approximately 90% seen once. Sequenced sample: peripheral blood. These receptors were taken from a human donor in a cohort sampled during active COVID-19.

In DNA, the CDR3 is TGTGCCAGCAGCCCACAGGGGGCTACTAATGAAAAACTGTTTTTT. Translation gives CASSPQGATNEKLFF. The chain combines TRBV5-6 with TRBJ1-4, with TRBD1 matching 9 bases. After removal of 4 bases from V and 2 bases from J, the junction contained 3 bases not matched to a gene. CDR3 length equals 15 residues. Germline lookup yields CDR1 SGHDT and CDR2 YYEEEE.

The rearrangement joins TRBV5-1 to TRBJ1-4; D unresolved. Between the trimmed V and J ends, which lost 3 bases and 7 bases, there was a span of 13 bases. Germline loops: CDR1 SGHRS, CDR2 YFSETQ. The CDR3 has 14 residues. As DNA, the CDR3 is TGCGCCAGCAGCTCATTAGGAGGGTCTGAAAAACTGTTTTTT. Its translation: CASSSLGGSEKLFF.

CDR3 sequence reads: CASSEGASSPYEQYF. As DNA, the CDR3 is TGTGCCAGCAGTGAGGGGGCTAGCAGCCCCTACGAGCAGTACTTC. This chain uses TRBV6-1 with TRBJ2-7, with D possibly matching TRBD1 (6 bases). V was shortened by 3 bases and J by 2 bases, with 14 bases between the two germline ends. The germline CDR1 and CDR2 sequences are MNHNS and SASEGT. The CDR3 is 15 residues long.

This clone was seen a few times. This chain uses TRBV7-9 with TRBJ1-1; D not resolved. CDR3 size: 13 residues. V shed 5 bases and J shed 2 bases, with 9 bases lying between them. Germline V gene data show CDR1 as SEHNR and CDR2 as FQNEAQ (reference sequence). DNA for the CDR3: TGTGCCAGCAGCCGCGGGCCAAACACTGAAGCTTTCTTT. The encoded protein is CASSRGPNTEAFF.

CDR3 amino acids: CATKSGTSIETQYF. The CDR3 DNA reads as TGTGCCACTAAATCCGGGACTAGTATTGAGACCCAGTACTTC. This chain connects TRBV2 to TRBJ2-5; 8 nucleotides agree with TRBD2. This CDR3 contains 14 residues. V lost 10 bases, J lost 5 bases, and 12 bases stayed unmatched. Germline CDR1 reads SNHLY; CDR2 reads FYNNEI. The full variable domain, rest sourced from reference TRBV2 and TRBJ2-5, is EPEVTQTPSHQVTQMGQEVILRCVPISNHLYFYWYRQILGQKVEFLVSFYNNEISEKSEIFDDQFSVERPDGSNFTLKIRSTKLEDSAMYFCATKSGTSIETQYFGPGTRLLVL.

The rearrangement links TRBV28 to TRBJ1-5; 11 positions match TRBD1. J was trimmed by 6 bases and V by 6 bases; bases with no gene match: 7. The germline V gene encodes CDR1 MDHEN and CDR2 SYDVKM. CDR3 length: 15 amino acids. In DNA, the CDR3 is TGTGCCAGCAGACCAAGGACAGGGGGCCTTCAGCCCCAGCATTTT. It codes for CASRPRTGGLQPQHF.

The V call is TRBV11-3, the J call TRBJ2-1; weak D call: TRBD2 (5 bases). The length of the CDR3 is 14 residues. CDR1 is SGHNT and CDR2 is YENEEA in the germline V gene. Trimming pared 5 bases from V and 13 bases from J, leaving 21 bases between. CDR3 amino acids: CASSTREDRWCQFF. Here the CDR3 DNA reads TGTGCCAGCAGCACCCGGGAAGATCGCTGGTGCCAGTTCTTC.

This clone was seen just once. The chain combines TRBV7-9 with TRBJ2-1; TRBD2 aligns across 8 bases. The CDR3 covers 16 residues. CDR1 is SEHNR and CDR2 is FQNEAQ in the germline V gene (reference sequence). Trimming removed 5 bases from V and 2 bases from J; junction bases left unmatched: 8. The CDR3 here is CASSAGGLITYNEQFF. In DNA, the CDR3 is TGTGCCAGCAGCGCGGGGGGACTGATAACCTACAATGAGCAGTTCTTC.

The chain links TRBV3-1 (or the pseudogene TRBV3-2) to TRBJ2-7, with D perhaps matching TRBD2 (6 bases). CDR3 length equals 17 residues. V dropped 1 base and J dropped 0 bases, with 16 bases sitting between them. Per germline, CDR1 LGHDT and CDR2 YNNKEL (reference sequence). The chain's CDR3 is CASSQVAAGPSSYEQYF. CDR3 DNA sequence: TGTGCCAGCAGCCAAGTGGCGGCGGGACCCAGCTCCTACGAGCAGTACTTC.

This clone was recorded once. The J gene is TRBJ1-6, the V gene TRBV7-9; the D gene is possibly TRBD1 (6 bases). The germline V and J ends were trimmed by 3 bases and 9 bases, with 21 bases remaining between them. CDR3 length: 17 residues. Germline V gene sequence: CDR1 SEHNR, CDR2 FQNEAQ (reference sequence). As DNA, the CDR3 is TGTGCCAGCAGCTTCTCCGGGACGGCCAGGGGTAGTTCACCCCTCCACTTT. It specifies CASSFSGTARGSSPLHF.